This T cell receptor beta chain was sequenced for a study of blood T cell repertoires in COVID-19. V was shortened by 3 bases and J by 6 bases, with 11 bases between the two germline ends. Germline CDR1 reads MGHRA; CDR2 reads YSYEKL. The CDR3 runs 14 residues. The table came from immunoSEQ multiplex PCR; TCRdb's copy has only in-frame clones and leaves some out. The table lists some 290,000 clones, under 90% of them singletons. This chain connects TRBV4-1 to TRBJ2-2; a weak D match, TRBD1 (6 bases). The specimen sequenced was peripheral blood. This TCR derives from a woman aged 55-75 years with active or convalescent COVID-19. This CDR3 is CASSHHRESGELFF. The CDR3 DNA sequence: TGCGCCAGCAGCCACCACAGGGAGTCCGGGGAGCTGTTTTTT.